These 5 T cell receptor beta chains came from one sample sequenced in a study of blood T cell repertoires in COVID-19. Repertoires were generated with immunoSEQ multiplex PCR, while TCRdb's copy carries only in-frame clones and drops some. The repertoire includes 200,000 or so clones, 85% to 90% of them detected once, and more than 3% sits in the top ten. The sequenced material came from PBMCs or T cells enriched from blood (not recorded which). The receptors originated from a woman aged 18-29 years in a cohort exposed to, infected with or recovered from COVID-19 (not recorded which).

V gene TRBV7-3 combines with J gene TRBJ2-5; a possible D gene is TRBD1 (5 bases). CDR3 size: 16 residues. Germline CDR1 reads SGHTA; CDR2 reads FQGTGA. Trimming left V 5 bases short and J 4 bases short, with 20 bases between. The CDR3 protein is CASSKSPDTTPETQYF. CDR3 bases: TGTGCCAGCAGCAAAAGCCCGGACACAACCCCAGAGACCCAGTACTTC.

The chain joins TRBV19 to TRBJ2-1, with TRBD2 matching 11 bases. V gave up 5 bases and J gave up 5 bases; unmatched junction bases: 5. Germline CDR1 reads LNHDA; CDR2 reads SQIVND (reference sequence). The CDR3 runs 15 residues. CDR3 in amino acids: CASSLGLAGHNEQFF. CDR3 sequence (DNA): TGTGCCAGTAGTCTAGGACTAGCGGGCCACAATGAGCAGTTCTTC.

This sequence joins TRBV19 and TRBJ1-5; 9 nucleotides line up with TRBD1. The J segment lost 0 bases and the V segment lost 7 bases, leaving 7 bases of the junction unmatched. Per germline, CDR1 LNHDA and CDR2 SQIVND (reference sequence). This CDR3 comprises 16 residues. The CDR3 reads CASTTGQGNSNQPQHF. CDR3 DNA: TGTGCCAGTACTACGGGACAGGGTAATAGCAATCAGCCCCAGCATTTT.

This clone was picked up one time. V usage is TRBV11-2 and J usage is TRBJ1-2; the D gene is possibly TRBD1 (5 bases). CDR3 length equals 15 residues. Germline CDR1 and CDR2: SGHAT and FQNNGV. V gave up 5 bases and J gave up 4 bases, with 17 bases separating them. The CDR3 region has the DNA TGTGCCAGCAGCCCGACCCCGGGGGTTCTCTATGGCTACACCTTC. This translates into CASSPTPGVLYGYTF.

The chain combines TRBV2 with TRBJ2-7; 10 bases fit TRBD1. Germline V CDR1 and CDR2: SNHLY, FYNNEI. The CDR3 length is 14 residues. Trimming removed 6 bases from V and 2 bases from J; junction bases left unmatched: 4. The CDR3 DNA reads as TGTGCCAGCAGCCCTGGACAGGGGGCCTACGAGCAGTACTTC. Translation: CASSPGQGAYEQYF.